This entry lists 8 T cell receptor beta chains sequenced from one sample in a study of T cell changes during pregnancy in multiple sclerosis (dated by TCRdb to the late 2010s). Receptor amplification or capture employed the immunoSEQ multiplex PCR assay. TCRdb took over this immuneACCESS table, retaining in-frame rearrangements with V and J assigned. Such tables are incomplete; in checked studies, under half of the missing clones stem from an unresolved V gene, and the remainder is unexplained. This sample lists some 38,000 clones; about 94% were detected once. The top ten clonotypes cover around 0.4% of the sample. The specimen comprised CD4+ T cells from peripheral blood mononuclear cells, sampled in the second trimester of pregnancy. The receptor source for this set is a female donor with multiple sclerosis, enrolled in a pregnancy study.

The chain is built from TRBV30 and TRBJ2-6, with D unresolved. CDR1 GTSNPN and CDR2 SVGIG come from the germline V gene (reference sequence). The CDR3 loop spans 15 amino acids. Trimming cost V 1 base and J 2 bases, with 9 bases left between them. In DNA, the CDR3 is TGTGCCTGGAGTGACGGTCAGGCTGGGGCCAACGTCCTGACTTTC. It translates to CAWSDGQAGANVLTF.

The chain couples TRBV5-1 to TRBJ1-5; D perhaps matches TRBD1 (5 bases). Germline CDR1 SGHRS, CDR2 YFSETQ. Trimming cost V 6 bases and J 6 bases, with 16 bases left between them. CDR3 length: 14 residues. DNA of the CDR3: TGCGCCAGCAAAGTAGGGGTAGATAGTCAGCCCCAGCATTTT. Translating gives CASKVGVDSQPQHF.

Here the CDR3 DNA reads TGTGCCAGCAGCTTAGTGCCGGGTTGGCAGTCTGAAGCTTTCTTT. Encoded protein: CASSLVPGWQSEAFF. The V and J genes are TRBV11-1 and TRBJ1-1; D unresolved. V lost 1 base, J lost 6 bases, and 15 bases lay in between. The length of the CDR3 is 15 residues. CDR1 and CDR2 (germline): SGHAT, FQDESV (reference sequence).

This rearrangement joins TRBV6-5 to TRBJ1-1, with 7 bases that match TRBD1. Trimming at V came to 6 bases and at J to 1 base, leaving 5 bases not matched to a gene. The CDR3 extends over 14 amino acids. CDR1 is MNHEY and CDR2 is SVGAGI in the germline V gene. The CDR3 region is CASRSGQSNTEAFF. The CDR3 nucleotides are TGTGCCAGCAGATCGGGACAGTCGAACACTGAAGCTTTCTTT.

The chain carries TRBV7-3 and TRBJ2-3, with 8 bases lining up with TRBD2. V lost 2 bases, J lost 4 bases, and 5 bases stayed unmatched. The germline gives CDR1 SGHTA, CDR2 FQGTGA. The CDR3 contains 15 residues. The CDR3 bases are TGTGCCAGCAGCTTAGCGCCGGGACTAGCAGATACGCAGTATTTT. It codes for CASSLAPGLADTQYF.

The chain joins TRBV5-1 to TRBJ2-3; 10 bases fit TRBD2. This CDR3 is built from 16 residues. Germline-derived CDR1 and CDR2 are SGHRS and YFSETQ. With 0 bases clipped from V and 5 bases from J, the junction kept 6 bases outside the gene matches. As DNA, the CDR3 is TGCGCCAGCAGCTTGGCACTAGCGGGGACCCAAGATACGCAGTATTTT. It specifies CASSLALAGTQDTQYF.

This clone was recorded only once. The chain couples TRBV10-3 to TRBJ1-2, with 7 bases fitting TRBD1. The trim removed 3 bases at V and 4 bases at J, leaving 8 bases unmatched. This CDR3 has 15 residues. Germline assignment: CDR1 ENHRY and CDR2 SYGVKD. The CDR3 sequence: CAISDFTGTVYGYTF. In DNA, the CDR3 is TGTGCCATCAGTGATTTCACCGGGACAGTCTATGGCTACACCTTC.

The chain is built from TRBV7-2 and TRBJ1-1; possible D gene TRBD1, 5 bases. The CDR3 covers 12 residues. The germline CDR1 and CDR2 sequences are SGHTA and FQGNSA. The V end lost 2 bases, the J end lost 8 bases, and 9 bases lay between the germline ends. As DNA, the CDR3 is TGTGCCAGCAGCTTAACGCGGACAGAAGCTTTCTTT. This codes for CASSLTRTEAFF. The full variable domain, in which reference TRBV7-2 and TRBJ1-1 provide the parts outside the CDR3, is GAGVSQSPSNKVTEKGKDVELRCDPISGHTALYWYRQSLGQGLEFLIYFQGNSAPDKSGLPSDRFSAERTGGSVSTLTIQRTQQEDSAVYLCASSLTRTEAFFGQGTRLTVV.